The 12 T cell receptor beta chains below come from one sample, sequenced in a study of blood T cells in healthy people across ages (dated by TCRdb to between 2015 and 2017). The library was made by 5' RACE. The data were produced on an Illumina HiSeq 2500. A second about 7 to 11 cycle PCR used a sample-barcoded 5' primer and a J-beta primer mix. The raw public data were reprocessed by TCRdb itself: fastp quality trimming at Q25, MiXCR clonotype calling, in-frame beta chains only. Rows matching on CDR3 protein sequence are summarized as one entry with the most common DNA and genes. This sample comprises over 1,500,000 distinct CDR3 sequences, about 49% of them detected only once. Of the sample, over 2% falls within the top ten clones. Sequencing input: blood. All receptors derive from a woman in her 40s in good health.

This clonotype has just a few counts. The chain employs TRBV18 and TRBJ2-5; 7 bases agree with TRBD1. Trimming removed 3 bases from V and 1 base from J; junction bases left unmatched: 8. This CDR3 has 16 residues. Germline V gene sequence: CDR1 KGHSH, CDR2 LQKENI. As DNA, the CDR3 is TGTGCCAGCTCACCCCTGACAGGGAACCCCCAAGAGACCCAGTACTTC. Amino acids: CASSPLTGNPQETQYF. Drawing the rest from reference TRBV18 and TRBJ2-5, the complete variable domain is NAGVMQNPRHLVRRRGQEARLRCSPMKGHSHVYWYRQLPEEGLKFMVYLQKENIIDESGMPKERFSAEFPKEGPSILRIQQVVRGDSAAYFCASSPLTGNPQETQYFGPGTRLLVL.

This chain uses TRBV20-1 with TRBJ1-5, with TRBD1 as a possible D gene (5 bases). This CDR3 has 15 amino acids. Trimming took 5 bases from V and 2 from J, leaving 16 bases between them. The germline gives CDR1 DFQATT, CDR2 SNEGSKA (reference sequence). CDR3 protein: CSAHLGGRGNQPQHF. In nucleotides, the CDR3 is TGCAGTGCTCATTTGGGGGGGAGAGGCAATCAGCCCCAGCATTTT.

CDR3 sequence (DNA): TGTGCCAGCATCCTAAGGCGGGGGGCCGGCCCCTCCACAGATACGCAGTATTTT. It yields the protein CASILRRGAGPSTDTQYF. The J gene is TRBJ2-3, the V gene TRBV7-2; 8 nucleotides agree with TRBD2. This CDR3 spans 18 amino acids. The V and J ends lost 7 bases and 2 bases, in that order; junction bases with no gene match: 17. Germline-derived CDR1 and CDR2 are SGHTA and FQGNSA.

The genes are TRBV28 and TRBJ1-1; the D gene is possibly TRBD1 (5 bases). Looked up from germline, CDR1 is MDHEN and CDR2 is SYDVKM. CDR3 length equals 12 residues. The V and J ends lost 5 bases and 10 bases respectively, with 14 bases between them. The CDR3 sequence is CASSRGEGRAFF. The CDR3 nucleotides are TGTGCCAGCAGTCGAGGGGAGGGGAGAGCTTTCTTT.

This chain uses TRBV7-6 with TRBJ2-1, with 7 bases lining up with TRBD2. The CDR3 is 19 residues long. Germline V lookup: CDR1 SGHVS, CDR2 FNYEAQ. J lost 5 bases, V lost 1 base, and 17 bases had no gene match. The CDR3 loop reads CASSLVAAGEPYSDNEQFF. The CDR3, as DNA: TGTGCCAGCAGCTTAGTTGCGGCGGGGGAGCCGTATTCGGACAATGAGCAGTTCTTC.

This clonotype was counted only a few times. V and J are TRBV7-8 and TRBJ2-3; D remains ambiguous. V lost 4 bases to trimming and J lost 0 bases, with 14 bases between them. Germline V gene lookup returns CDR1 SGHVS and CDR2 FQNEAQ. The CDR3 runs 16 residues. Here the CDR3 DNA reads TGTGCCAGCAGCTCAGAGAGAGGAACTAGCACAGATACGCAGTATTTT. This gives the protein CASSSERGTSTDTQYF.

The chain joins TRBV5-6 to TRBJ1-2; D is possibly TRBD1 (6 bases). The CDR3 is made up of 14 amino acids. The ends were cut back, 6 bases at V and 0 bases at J, with 12 bases in the middle. Germline CDR1 is SGHDT and CDR2 is YYEEEE. The chain's CDR3 is CASKYRETNYGYTF. The CDR3 DNA is TGTGCCAGCAAATACAGGGAAACTAACTATGGCTACACCTTC.

This chain connects TRBV6-2 or TRBV6-3 to TRBJ2-1; TRBD1 aligns across 8 bases. CDR1 is MNHEY and CDR2 is SVGEGT in the germline V gene. V dropped 6 bases and J dropped 6; count of bases not matched to a gene: 7. The CDR3 is 14 amino acids. CDR3 loop: CASSLDRVSNEQFF. The CDR3, as DNA: TGTGCCAGCAGCCTGGACAGGGTTAGCAATGAGCAGTTCTTC.

This chain uses TRBV6-6 with TRBJ1-2, with TRBD1 matching over 11 bases. The germline V gene encodes CDR1 MNHNY and CDR2 SVGAGI (reference sequence). V lost 2 bases, J lost 7 bases, and 9 bases stayed unmatched. The CDR3 length is 16 residues. In DNA form, the CDR3 reads TGTGCCAGCAGTTACGAAACGGGACAGGGGGTTGCTGGCTACACCTTC. Translating it yields CASSYETGQGVAGYTF.

The chain couples TRBV7-2 to TRBJ2-1; 7 nucleotides agree with TRBD1. Germline CDR1 reads SGHTA; CDR2 reads FQGNSA. The CDR3 contains 15 residues. Germline trimming cut 4 bases from V and 2 bases from J; bases unmatched to any gene: 5. The CDR3 DNA reads as TGTGCCAGCAGCTGGACCGGGACAGCCTACAATGAGCAGTTCTTC. This gives the protein CASSWTGTAYNEQFF.

The chain couples TRBV24-1 to TRBJ2-3, with 7 bases fitting TRBD1. Trimming at V came to 1 base and at J to 5 bases, leaving 11 bases not matched to a gene. Germline V lookup: CDR1 KGHDR, CDR2 SFDVKD. This CDR3 is 17 amino acids long. CDR3 amino acids: CATSDLTGAVSQDTQYF. The CDR3 DNA sequence: TGTGCCACCAGTGATTTAACAGGGGCAGTATCACAAGATACGCAGTATTTT.

The chain has TRBV6-1 and TRBJ2-5, with D unresolved. The CDR3 has 14 residues. Germline V lookup: CDR1 MNHNS, CDR2 SASEGT. The V gene lost 2 bases and the J gene lost 4 bases, with 11 bases spanning the gap. The chain's CDR3 is CASSELGYGETQYF. The CDR3 DNA reads as TGTGCCAGCAGTGAATTGGGGTACGGAGAGACCCAGTACTTC.